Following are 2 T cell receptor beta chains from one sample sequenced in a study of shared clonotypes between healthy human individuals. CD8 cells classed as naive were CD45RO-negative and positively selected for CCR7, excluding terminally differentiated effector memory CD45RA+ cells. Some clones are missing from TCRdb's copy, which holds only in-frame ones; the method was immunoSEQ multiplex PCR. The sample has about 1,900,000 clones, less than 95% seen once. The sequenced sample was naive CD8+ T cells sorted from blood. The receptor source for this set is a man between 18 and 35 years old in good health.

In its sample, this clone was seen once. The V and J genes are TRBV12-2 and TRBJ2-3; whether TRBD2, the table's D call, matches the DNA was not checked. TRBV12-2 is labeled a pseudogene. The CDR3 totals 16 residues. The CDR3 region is CASRSGLAYSTDTQYF. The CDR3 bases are TGTGCAAGTCGCTCGGGACTAGCGTATAGCACAGATACGCAGTATTTT.

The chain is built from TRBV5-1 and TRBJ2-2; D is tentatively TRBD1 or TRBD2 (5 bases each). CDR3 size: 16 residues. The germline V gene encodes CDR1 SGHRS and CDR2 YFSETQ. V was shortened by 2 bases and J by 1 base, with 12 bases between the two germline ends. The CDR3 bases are TGCGCCAGCAGCTTTACCGGGACCGAGAACACCGGGGAGCTGTTTTTT. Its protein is CASSFTGTENTGELFF. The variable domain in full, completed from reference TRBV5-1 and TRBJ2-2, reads KAGVTQTPRYLIKTRGQQVTLSCSPISGHRSVSWYQQTPGQGLQFLFEYFSETQRNKGNFPGRFSGRQFSNSRSEMNVSTLELGDSALYLCASSFTGTENTGELFFGEGSRLTVL.